The 11 T cell receptor beta chains listed next were all sequenced from one sample in a study of identical twins. MiXCR was run by TCRdb on the 5' RACE reads, yielding one entry per CDR3 protein. Here the sample spans around 1.7 million distinct CDR3 sequences, 25% to 35% being singletons. What was sequenced was cord blood. The receptors originated from a newborn girl in good health.

The chain has TRBV4-1 and TRBJ2-1; D may be TRBD2 (6 bases). The tail of the sequence fits TRBJ2-7 better, so the J call may be wrong. This CDR3 has 15 amino acids. CDR1 is MGHRA and CDR2 is YSYEKL in the germline V gene. The CDR3 is CASSRPTRPYNEQYF. DNA of the CDR3: TGCGCCAGCAGCCGCCCGACTAGGCCCTACAATGAGCAGTACTTC.

J is TRBJ2-4 and V is TRBV20-1; 9 positions match TRBD1. This CDR3 has 18 amino acids. Germline lookup yields CDR1 DFQATT and CDR2 SNEGSKA (reference sequence). J gave up 1 base and V 0 bases, and 10 bases lay outside the gene matches. DNA of the CDR3: TGCAGTGCTAGAGATAGGGCGCGTGGACAGGGGGCCAAAAACATTCAGTACTTC. Translation gives CSARDRARGQGAKNIQYF.

This chain connects TRBV25-1 to TRBJ2-2; D unresolved. The germline V gene has CDR1 MGHDK and CDR2 SYGVNS. V was clipped by 3 bases and J by 0 bases, with 8 bases between them. The CDR3 length is 15 residues. CDR3 region: CASSDSATNTGELFF. CDR3 nucleotide sequence: TGTGCCAGCAGTGACAGTGCAACGAACACCGGGGAGCTGTTTTTT. Complete variable domain (other parts from reference TRBV25-1 and TRBJ2-2): EADIYQTPRYLVIGTGKKITLECSQTMGHDKMYWYQQDPGMELHLIHYSYGVNSTEKGDLSSESTVSRIRTEHFPLTLESARPSHTSQYLCASSDSATNTGELFFGEGSRLTVL.

The J gene is TRBJ1-1, the V gene TRBV21-1; TRBD1, as called in the table, went unchecked against the DNA. TRBV21-1 counts as a pseudogene. The CDR3 length is 18 residues. CDR3 DNA sequence: TGTGCCAGCAGCAAAGGCCAGACAGGTTCAACTACCAACACTGAAGCTTTCTTT. This translates into CASSKGQTGSTTNTEAFF.

V gene TRBV7-9 combines with J gene TRBJ2-1; TRBD2 agrees at 11 bases. With 2 bases clipped from V and 7 bases from J, the junction kept 7 bases outside the gene matches. The CDR3 loop spans 16 amino acids. Germline lookup yields CDR1 SEHNR and CDR2 FQNEAQ (reference sequence). The CDR3 sequence is CASSLLAGGGLNEQFF. CDR3 DNA sequence: TGTGCCAGCAGCTTACTAGCGGGAGGTGGGCTAAATGAGCAGTTCTTC.

The chain is built from TRBV20-1 and TRBJ2-1; TRBD2 agrees at 8 bases. The CDR3 runs to 17 residues. Germline V gives CDR1 DFQATT, CDR2 SNEGSKA (reference sequence). Unmatched junction bases numbered 8, after V lost 0 bases and J lost 1 base. The CDR3 DNA reads as TGCAGTGCTAGAGATGGTTTTAGCGGGATTTCCTACAATGAGCAGTTCTTC. Translation: CSARDGFSGISYNEQFF.

The genes are TRBV15 and TRBJ2-1, with D unclear. Trimming pared 3 bases from V and 0 bases from J, leaving 12 bases between. Germline loops: CDR1 LNHNV, CDR2 YYDKDF (reference sequence). The CDR3 sequence is 16 residues long. In nucleotides, the CDR3 is TGTGCCACCAGCAGGGTCGACCGGAGCTCCTACAATGAGCAGTTCTTC. Amino acid sequence: CATSRVDRSSYNEQFF.

This chain uses TRBV3-1 with TRBJ1-4; D call uncertain. Trimming left V 1 base short and J 2 bases short, with 11 bases between. This CDR3 has 16 residues. From germline, CDR1 is LGHDT and CDR2 YNNKEL (reference sequence). CDR3 in amino acids: CASSQGEPTTNEKLFF. CDR3 nucleotides: TGTGCCAGCAGCCAAGGGGAGCCTACCACTAATGAAAAACTGTTTTTT.

This clonotype has just a few counts. The chain has TRBV24-1 and TRBJ2-7, with 11 bases that match TRBD1. Per the germline V gene, CDR1 is KGHDR and CDR2 is SFDVKD. The CDR3 runs 17 residues. V lost 3 bases, J lost 7 bases, and 13 bases stayed unmatched. The CDR3, as DNA: TGTGCCACCAGTGATCCCAGCGGGACAGGGGGGAACAATGAGCAGTACTTC. Amino acids: CATSDPSGTGGNNEQYF.

The gene calls are TRBV5-1 and TRBJ2-3; TRBD2 is a possible D gene (7 bases). Per germline, CDR1 SGHRS and CDR2 YFSETQ. The CDR3 loop spans 16 amino acids. The V end was cut by 4 bases, the J end by 1 base, with 16 bases between. In nucleotides, the CDR3 is TGCGCCAGCAGCCGACGGCAGGGGAGGGGCACAGATACGCAGTATTTT. Residues: CASSRRQGRGTDTQYF.

The V call is TRBV13, the J call TRBJ1-2; TRBD1 matches 8 bases. Germline V CDR1 and CDR2: PRHDT, FYEKMQ (reference sequence). CDR3 length: 16 residues. V shed 0 bases, J shed 2 bases, and the junction held 5 bases outside the gene matches. CDR3 bases: TGTGCCAGCAGCTTAGGGACAGGGGATCGAAACTATGGCTACACCTTC. It yields the protein CASSLGTGDRNYGYTF. The full variable domain, rest sourced from reference TRBV13 and TRBJ1-2, is AAGVIQSPRHLIKEKRETATLKCYPIPRHDTVYWYQQGPGQDPQFLISFYEKMQSDKGSIPDRFSAQQFSDYHSELNMSSLELGDSALYFCASSLGTGDRNYGYTFGSGTRLTVV.